The 15 T cell receptor beta chains below come from one sample, sequenced in a study of blood T cell repertoires in COVID-19. Method: immunoSEQ multiplex PCR; TCRdb's copy keeps in-frame clones and lacks some. The table includes about 170,000 clones, 88% detected once. Sequenced material: peripheral blood. The source of these receptors is a man aged 55-75 years with acute or convalescent COVID-19.

The gene calls are TRBV10-3 and TRBJ2-1, with TRBD2 as a possible D gene (5 bases). There are 15 residues in the CDR3. V lost 10 bases and J lost 1, with 17 bases in between. Germline V gives CDR1 ENHRY, CDR2 SYGVKD. Here the CDR3 reads CATEGTTGSYNEQFF. The CDR3 nucleotides read TGTGCCACCGAGGGAACAACCGGTTCCTACAATGAGCAGTTCTTC.

The chain joins TRBV7-9 to TRBJ1-2; D is unclear. Germline CDR1 is SEHNR and CDR2 is FQNEAQ (reference sequence). This CDR3 has 14 amino acids. Trimming pared 3 bases from V and 6 bases from J, leaving 14 bases between. The CDR3 DNA is TGTGCCAGCAGCTTTTCGACGGGAGCTAATGGCTACACCTTC. It codes for CASSFSTGANGYTF.

In this sample, this clone turned up once. V and J are TRBV6-5 and TRBJ2-3; tentative D call: TRBD1 (5 bases). CDR1 and CDR2 from the germline V gene are MNHEY and SVGAGI. V dropped 6 bases and J dropped 0 bases, with 10 bases sitting between them. This CDR3 has 14 residues. In DNA, the CDR3 is TGTGCCAGCAGGCAGGGCTATAGCACAGATACGCAGTATTTT. The encoded protein is CASRQGYSTDTQYF.

A single count supports this clone. This chain joins TRBV6-5 and TRBJ1-5; D perhaps matches TRBD1 (6 bases). Germline V CDR1 and CDR2: MNHEY, SVGAGI. CDR3 length: 15 residues. V gave up 6 bases and J gave up 0 bases, with 12 bases separating them. In DNA form, the CDR3 reads TGTGCCAGCAGATTCGACAGGACTAGCAATCAGCCCCAGCATTTT. This codes for CASRFDRTSNQPQHF.

The chain couples TRBV5-1 to TRBJ2-2; 7 positions agree with TRBD2. This CDR3 contains 14 residues. Per the germline V gene, CDR1 is SGHRS and CDR2 is YFSETQ. V lost 7 bases and J lost 5; bases outside the gene matches: 8. CDR3 in DNA: TGCGCCAGCGGCACCTCCGGGGGGACCGGGGAGCTGTTTTTT. The encoded protein is CASGTSGGTGELFF.

V usage is TRBV5-6 and J usage is TRBJ2-1, with 9 bases that match TRBD2. Per germline, CDR1 SGHDT and CDR2 YYEEEE. V lost 4 bases, J lost 7 bases, and 9 bases stayed unmatched. The CDR3 loop spans 15 amino acids. The CDR3 region is CASSPGASGNNEQFF. The CDR3, as DNA: TGTGCCAGCAGCCCGGGGGCTAGCGGGAATAATGAGCAGTTCTTC.

This clone was detected once. This sequence joins TRBV7-9 and TRBJ2-5, with 8 bases fitting TRBD2. The V gene end was trimmed by 5 bases and the J gene end by 0 bases; junction bases not matched to a gene: 8. CDR1 and CDR2 from the germline V gene are SEHNR and FQNEAQ (reference sequence). The CDR3 spans 16 residues. This CDR3 reads CASSPKLRGDQETQYF. CDR3 bases: TGTGCCAGCAGCCCCAAGTTGCGGGGGGACCAAGAGACCCAGTACTTC.

CDR3 DNA sequence: TGCGCCAGCAGCCTGGGACTAGCGGGACTCGAGCAGTACTTC. This codes for CASSLGLAGLEQYF. The V call is TRBV5-1, the J call TRBJ2-7; 13 bases are shared with TRBD2. The trim removed 4 bases at V and 6 bases at J, leaving 4 bases unmatched. This CDR3 region has 14 residues. Germline V gives CDR1 SGHRS, CDR2 YFSETQ. Combining the CDR3 with reference TRBV5-1 and TRBJ2-7 gives the whole variable domain KAGVTQTPRYLIKTRGQQVTLSCSPISGHRSVSWYQQTPGQGLQFLFEYFSETQRNKGNFPGRFSGRQFSNSRSEMNVSTLELGDSALYLCASSLGLAGLEQYFGPGTRLTVT.

The rearrangement links TRBV27 to TRBJ1-5, with 10 bases aligning to TRBD1. V lost 5 bases, J lost 1 base, and 2 bases stayed unmatched. CDR3 size: 15 residues. Germline CDR1 MNHEY, CDR2 SMNVEV (reference sequence). CDR3 amino acids: CASSRTGGSNQPQHF. In DNA, the CDR3 is TGTGCCAGCAGTAGGACAGGGGGGAGCAATCAGCCCCAGCATTTT.

This chain joins TRBV3-1 (or the pseudogene TRBV3-2) and TRBJ2-3; tentative D call: TRBD2 (5 bases). The CDR3 is made up of 15 amino acids. Germline loops: CDR1 LGHDT, CDR2 YNNKEL (reference sequence). The V end lost 1 base, the J end lost 1 base, and 9 bases lay between the germline ends. Written as DNA, the CDR3 is TGTGCCAGCAGCCAAGTAGGAGCGGGCACAGATACGCAGTATTTT. Its translation is CASSQVGAGTDTQYF.

The chain is built from TRBV6-6 and TRBJ2-6; perhaps TRBD1 as D (6 bases). Germline V gives CDR1 MNHNY, CDR2 SVGAGI (reference sequence). V shed 5 bases and J shed 0 bases, with 14 bases lying between them. The CDR3 consists of 17 residues. CDR3 in DNA: TGTGCCAGCAGTCCCCAGACAGGCTTCTCTGGGGCCAACGTCCTGACTTTC. This gives the protein CASSPQTGFSGANVLTF.

This chain uses TRBV30 with TRBJ2-7; TRBD1 aligns across 10 bases. The CDR3 has 15 residues. CDR1 is GTSNPN, CDR2 SVGIG, per germline (reference sequence). The ends lost 2 bases at V and 4 bases at J; junction bases unmatched: 8. This chain's CDR3 is CAWSTGQGVLYEQYF. The CDR3 DNA reads TGTGCCTGGAGTACAGGACAGGGGGTTTTGTACGAGCAGTACTTC.

V and J are TRBV18 and TRBJ1-4, with 8 bases that match TRBD1. The CDR3 sequence is 16 residues long. The germline V gene has CDR1 KGHSH and CDR2 LQKENI. J gave up 0 bases and V 0 bases, and 0 bases lay outside the gene matches. For the CDR3, the DNA is TGTGCCAGCTCACCACCGGGACAGGCAACTAATGAAAAACTGTTTTTT. Its translation is CASSPPGQATNEKLFF.

The chain recombines TRBV30 with TRBJ1-2, with 8 bases aligning to TRBD1. V was pared by 0 bases and J by 7 bases, with 7 bases of the junction left unmatched. From germline, CDR1 is GTSNPN and CDR2 SVGIG (reference sequence). The CDR3 covers 14 residues. The CDR3 protein is CAWSVFRGHSGYTF. DNA of the CDR3: TGTGCCTGGAGTGTATTCAGGGGGCATAGTGGCTACACCTTC.

This clone was recorded a few times. This rearrangement joins TRBV29-1 to TRBJ2-7, with 9 nucleotides matching TRBD1. V dropped 7 bases and J dropped 5; count of bases not matched to a gene: 9. The CDR3 covers 13 residues. Germline-derived CDR1 and CDR2 are SQVTM and ANQGSEA. The CDR3 DNA follows: TGCAGCGCCGGCCGGACAGGGGCAAACGAGCAGTACTTC. Its translation: CSAGRTGANEQYF.